A single sample is the source of the 24 T cell receptor beta chains below, sequenced in a study of shared clonotypes between healthy human individuals. The naive CD8 subset, CD45RO-negative cells positively selected for CCR7, excluded terminally differentiated effector memory CD45RA+ cells. Clones were sequenced by immunoSEQ multiplex PCR, and TCRdb holds only the in-frame ones, with some missing. This table holds over 2,000,000 clones, roughly 93% found once. Sequencing was performed on naive CD8+ T cells from PBMCs. The receptors were gathered from a man in his late teens or twenties in good health. Some clones in this sample may be carry-over from other donors' samples.

This chain connects TRBV25-1 to TRBJ2-1; TRBD2 matches at 10 bases. The CDR3 contains 13 residues. The V and J ends lost 2 bases and 8 bases, in that order; junction bases with no gene match: 0. Germline CDR1 is MGHDK and CDR2 is SYGVNS. The chain's CDR3 is CASSELAGDEQFF. CDR3 DNA: TGTGCCAGCAGTGAACTAGCGGGAGATGAGCAGTTCTTC.

V and J are TRBV10-3 and TRBJ2-1; the D gene could be TRBD1 or TRBD2 (5 bases each). V was trimmed by 8 bases and J by 2 bases, leaving 7 bases between them. The CDR3 runs 12 residues. The germline V gene encodes CDR1 ENHRY and CDR2 SYGVKD. This CDR3 reads CAIGTTYNEQFF. In nucleotides, the CDR3 is TGTGCCATCGGGACCACCTACAATGAGCAGTTCTTC.

The chain carries TRBV27 and TRBJ2-7; 7 bases align to TRBD1. The CDR3 contains 15 residues. J lost 3 bases, V lost 5 bases, and 10 bases had no gene match. Germline V gene lookup returns CDR1 MNHEY and CDR2 SMNVEV (reference sequence). The CDR3 here is CASSPWDSAGYEQYF. For the CDR3, the DNA is TGTGCCAGCAGTCCTTGGGACAGCGCAGGCTACGAGCAGTACTTC.

About this clone: Other DNA sequences from this sample encode an identical CDR3 as well. The chain combines TRBV28 with TRBJ2-3; a weak D match, TRBD2 (5 bases). The CDR3 covers 14 residues. V dropped 3 bases and J dropped 0 bases, with 7 bases sitting between them. CDR1 MDHEN and CDR2 SYDVKM come from the germline V gene. CDR3 coding DNA: TGTGCCAGCAGTTTGAGGGATAGCACAGATACGCAGTATTTT. Protein sequence: CASSLRDSTDTQYF.

As regards this clone: At one end, the junction sequence differs from germline, possibly due to a read error. The rearrangement links TRBV5-6 to TRBJ2-2; D uncertain. CDR1 and CDR2 from the germline V gene are SGHDT and YYEEEE. The CDR3 runs to 14 residues. CDR3 DNA: TGCGCCAGCAGAGAGGATCTTAACACCGGGGAGCTGTTTTTT. The encoded protein is CASREDLNTGELFF. The complete variable domain, with remaining parts taken from reference TRBV5-6 and TRBJ2-2, reads DAGVTQSPTHLIKTRGQQVTLRCSPKSGHDTVSWYQQALGQGPQFIFQYYEEEERQRGNFPDRFSGHQFPNYSSELNVNALLLGDSALYLCASREDLNTGELFFGEGSRLTVL.

This clone has a handful of counts. V is TRBV7-9 and J is TRBJ1-1, with 7 nucleotides matching TRBD1. Germline values: CDR1 SEHNR, CDR2 FQNEAQ (reference sequence). The CDR3 has 13 residues. V was pared by 5 bases and J by 4 bases, with 4 bases of the junction left unmatched. The CDR3 sequence is CASSPTGVTEAFF. For the CDR3, the DNA is TGTGCCAGCAGCCCCACAGGGGTCACTGAAGCTTTCTTT.

V is TRBV6-1 and J is TRBJ2-7, with a weak D call TRBD2 (5 bases). V lost 9 bases and J 6 bases, leaving 18 bases between the germline ends. The CDR3 is made up of 13 amino acids. Germline CDR1 is MNHNS and CDR2 is SASEGT. The CDR3 protein is CASVGRTLGEQYF. The CDR3 DNA sequence: TGTGCCAGTGTGGGGAGAACCCTCGGCGAGCAGTACTTC.

This rearrangement joins TRBV7-2 to TRBJ2-1; 12 nucleotides match TRBD2. The ends lost 5 bases at V and 9 bases at J; junction bases unmatched: 11. Germline lookup yields CDR1 SGHTA and CDR2 FQGNSA. CDR3 length: 16 residues. CDR3 in amino acids: CASSPWTSGTLGEQFF. The CDR3 bases are TGTGCCAGCAGCCCGTGGACTAGCGGGACCTTAGGTGAGCAGTTCTTC.

The chain is built from TRBV27 and TRBJ2-7, with D possibly being TRBD1 or TRBD2 (5 bases each). The CDR3 loop spans 14 amino acids. Germline V gene lookup returns CDR1 MNHEY and CDR2 SMNVEV (reference sequence). V lost 6 bases and J 3 bases, leaving 15 bases between the germline ends. The CDR3 nucleotides read TGTGCCAGCAGCCCGGGACGCATTATCTACGAGCAGTACTTC. Its translation: CASSPGRIIYEQYF.

The rearrangement uses TRBV30 and TRBJ2-2, with 8 nucleotides matching TRBD2. The J segment lost 6 bases and the V segment lost 3 bases, leaving 0 bases of the junction unmatched. This CDR3 spans 12 amino acids. Germline lookup yields CDR1 GTSNPN and CDR2 SVGIG (reference sequence). The CDR3 is CAWSGGAGELFF. The CDR3 bases are TGTGCCTGGAGCGGGGGGGCCGGGGAGCTGTTTTTT.

The chain is built from TRBV30 and TRBJ2-3, with 8 positions matching TRBD2. CDR1 is GTSNPN and CDR2 is SVGIG in the germline V gene (reference sequence). V lost 2 bases, J lost 2 bases, and 3 bases stayed unmatched. The CDR3 is 14 residues long. This chain's CDR3 is CAWSSGSFTDTQYF. The CDR3 bases are TGTGCCTGGAGTAGCGGGAGTTTCACAGATACGCAGTATTTT.

This clone was detected once. The chain employs TRBV7-9 and TRBJ1-2, with 8 bases that match TRBD1. The trim removed 4 bases at V and 8 bases at J, leaving 12 bases unmatched. Germline V CDR1 and CDR2: SEHNR, FQNEAQ (reference sequence). The CDR3 runs 15 residues. The CDR3 spells CASSSSGTGFFGYTF. The CDR3 nucleotides read TGTGCCAGCAGCTCCTCCGGGACAGGTTTCTTCGGCTACACCTTC.

Note on this clone: Other nucleotide sequences from this sample produce the same CDR3. The genes are TRBV6-5 and TRBJ2-7; D is possibly TRBD1 or TRBD2 (5 bases each). V lost 2 bases to trimming and J lost 1 base, with 6 bases between them. The CDR3 has 13 amino acids. Germline CDR1 is MNHEY and CDR2 is SVGAGI. The CDR3 sequence: CASSYGGSYEQYF. CDR3 coding DNA: TGTGCCAGCAGTTACGGGGGATCCTACGAGCAGTACTTC.

J is TRBJ1-3 and V is TRBV4-2, with D uncertain. Per germline, CDR1 LGHNA and CDR2 YNFKEQ. Trimming left V 0 bases short and J 2 bases short, with 8 bases between. The CDR3 spans 15 residues. The CDR3: CASSQDQGTGNTIYF. The CDR3 nucleotides are TGTGCCAGCAGCCAAGATCAAGGTACTGGAAACACCATATATTTT.

V usage is TRBV28 and J usage is TRBJ1-5, with D possibly being TRBD1 (5 bases). The CDR3 extends over 15 amino acids. With 5 bases removed from V and 4 bases from J, the gap between germline ends came to 15 bases. The germline CDR1 and CDR2 sequences are MDHEN and SYDVKM. This CDR3 is CASSPRDGLNQPQHF. The CDR3 DNA reads TGTGCCAGCAGTCCCCGGGACGGACTAAATCAGCCCCAGCATTTT.

The chain has TRBV7-9 and TRBJ1-4; 7 positions agree with TRBD1. CDR1 is SEHNR, CDR2 FQNEAQ, per germline (reference sequence). The CDR3 has 14 residues. The V gene end was trimmed by 5 bases and the J gene end by 3 bases; junction bases not matched to a gene: 3. Here the CDR3 reads CASSDGQANEKLFF. CDR3 bases: TGTGCCAGCAGCGACGGACAGGCTAATGAAAAACTGTTTTTT.

This chain connects TRBV7-9 to TRBJ2-1; D is uncertain. Germline lookup yields CDR1 SEHNR and CDR2 FQNEAQ (reference sequence). The V gene lost 5 bases and the J gene lost 4 bases, with 18 bases spanning the gap. The CDR3 contains 16 residues. CDR3: CASSPVVPSVYNEQFF. For the CDR3, the DNA is TGTGCCAGCAGCCCCGTGGTACCCTCAGTGTACAATGAGCAGTTCTTC. Looking up the rest from reference TRBV7-9 and TRBJ2-1 gives the full variable domain: DTGVSQNPRHKITKRGQNVTFRCDPISEHNRLYWYRQTLGQGPEFLTYFQNEAQLEKSRLLSDRFSAERPKGSFSTLEIQRTEQGDSAMYLCASSPVVPSVYNEQFFGPGTRLTVL.

The V and J genes are TRBV11-2 and TRBJ2-1, with unresolved D. This CDR3 comprises 12 residues. CDR1 and CDR2 from the germline V gene are SGHAT and FQNNGV. Trimming left V 1 base short and J 8 bases short, with 6 bases between. CDR3 sequence reads: CASSLGAYEQFF. CDR3 bases: TGTGCCAGCAGCTTAGGGGCTTATGAGCAGTTCTTC.

CDR3 coding DNA: TGTGCCAGCAGTTTCAGTGGTGGGAACACTGAAGCTTTCTTT. It encodes CASSFSGGNTEAFF. The chain has TRBV27 and TRBJ1-1; no clear D gene. The germline CDR1 and CDR2 sequences are MNHEY and SMNVEV (reference sequence). The CDR3 sequence is 14 residues long. Deletions cut 3 bases from V and 1 base from J, with 9 bases between.

The chain joins TRBV9 to TRBJ1-5; D remains unclear. Germline V gene data show CDR1 as SGDLS and CDR2 as YYNGEE. This CDR3 region has 12 residues. V was shortened by 3 bases and J by 2 bases, with 3 bases between the two germline ends. CDR3 sequence reads: CASSGGNQPQHF. As DNA, the CDR3 is TGTGCCAGCAGCGGCGGCAATCAGCCCCAGCATTTT.

As concerns this clone: Other DNA sequences of this sample code for an identical CDR3. The chain recombines TRBV5-1 with TRBJ2-2; 11 bases are a match to TRBD2. The V gene end was trimmed by 1 base and the J gene end by 4 bases; junction bases not matched to a gene: 3. The CDR3 length is 16 residues. The germline V gene has CDR1 SGHRS and CDR2 YFSETQ. CDR3 in DNA: TGCGCCAGCAGCTTGTGGCTAGCGGGAGGCACCGGGGAGCTGTTTTTT. It encodes CASSLWLAGGTGELFF. The full variable domain, rest sourced from reference TRBV5-1 and TRBJ2-2, is KAGVTQTPRYLIKTRGQQVTLSCSPISGHRSVSWYQQTPGQGLQFLFEYFSETQRNKGNFPGRFSGRQFSNSRSEMNVSTLELGDSALYLCASSLWLAGGTGELFFGEGSRLTVL.

The rearrangement uses TRBV19 and TRBJ1-3; D unclear. Germline loops: CDR1 LNHDA, CDR2 SQIVND (reference sequence). The CDR3 is 15 amino acids. Between the trimmed V and J ends, which lost 8 bases and 4 bases, there was a span of 18 bases. The CDR3 spells CASSAFISSGNTIYF. CDR3 DNA sequence: TGTGCCAGTTCGGCCTTTATAAGTTCCGGAAACACCATATATTTT.

This chain uses TRBV28 with TRBJ1-1; 7 bases align to TRBD1. With 5 bases clipped from V and 7 bases from J, the junction kept 16 bases outside the gene matches. Germline V gene sequence: CDR1 MDHEN, CDR2 SYDVKM. This CDR3 is 16 amino acids long. CDR3 protein: CASSKRGGEGRIEAFF. The CDR3 nucleotides are TGTGCCAGCAGTAAGAGAGGGGGCGAGGGGAGAATTGAAGCTTTCTTT. The whole variable domain, filled in from reference TRBV28 and TRBJ1-1, reads DVKVTQSSRYLVKRTGEKVFLECVQDMDHENMFWYRQDPGLGLRLIYFSYDVKMKEKGDIPEGYSVSREKKERFSLILESASTNQTSMYLCASSKRGGEGRIEAFFGQGTRLTVV.

The chain joins TRBV5-6 to TRBJ1-1; possibly TRBD1 for D (5 bases). Germline lookup yields CDR1 SGHDT and CDR2 YYEEEE. Trimming removed 0 bases at V and 4 bases at J, with 13 bases between. CDR3 length: 15 residues. The CDR3 nucleotides read TGTGCCAGCAGCTTGGATCTCGACAGCAGCACTGAAGCTTTCTTT. This codes for CASSLDLDSSTEAFF. Combining the CDR3 with reference TRBV5-6 and TRBJ1-1 gives the whole variable domain DAGVTQSPTHLIKTRGQQVTLRCSPKSGHDTVSWYQQALGQGPQFIFQYYEEEERQRGNFPDRFSGHQFPNYSSELNVNALLLGDSALYLCASSLDLDSSTEAFFGQGTRLTVV.